The source of this TCR beta chain is a study of cytomegalovirus exposure and HLA in healthy donors. Primers: 60 Vbeta forward and 13 Jbeta reverse. The table came from immunoSEQ multiplex PCR; TCRdb's copy has only in-frame clones and leaves some out. The sample lists some 130,000 clones; about 74% were seen once. The sample was PBMCs. The source of this sequence is a man between 40 and 49 years old in good health and CMV-seronegative.

Here the CDR3 reads CASSLGIGTEAFF. The CDR3, as DNA: TGTGCCAGCAGCTTAGGTATCGGGACTGAAGCTTTCTTT. The chain is built from TRBV7-3 and TRBJ1-1; D remains ambiguous. Germline lookup yields CDR1 SGHTA and CDR2 FQGTGA. Trimming left V 2 bases short and J 5 bases short, with 9 bases between. The CDR3 covers 13 residues.